This T cell receptor beta chain was found in a study of CD8 T cells in ankylosing spondylitis. In TCRdb, the 5' RACE reads were re-called with MiXCR into one record per CDR3 protein. In the table there are a few hundred thousand distinct CDR3 sequences, about a fifth of which are singletons. The table lists this clonotype with a count of one. CDR1 and CDR2 (germline): SGHTA, FQGNSA. Trimming left V 3 bases short and J 3 bases short, with 14 bases between. This CDR3 spans 15 amino acids. The TCR comes from a female donor with ankylosing spondylitis or in good health (not recorded which). Sequencing was performed on blood, either unsorted or a sorted T cell fraction (not recorded which). The chain uses TRBV7-2 and TRBJ1-2; no clear D. The CDR3 DNA is TGTGCCAGCAGCTTGGGTGGAGTCGGGGACTATGGCTACACCTTC. As protein: CASSLGGVGDYGYTF.